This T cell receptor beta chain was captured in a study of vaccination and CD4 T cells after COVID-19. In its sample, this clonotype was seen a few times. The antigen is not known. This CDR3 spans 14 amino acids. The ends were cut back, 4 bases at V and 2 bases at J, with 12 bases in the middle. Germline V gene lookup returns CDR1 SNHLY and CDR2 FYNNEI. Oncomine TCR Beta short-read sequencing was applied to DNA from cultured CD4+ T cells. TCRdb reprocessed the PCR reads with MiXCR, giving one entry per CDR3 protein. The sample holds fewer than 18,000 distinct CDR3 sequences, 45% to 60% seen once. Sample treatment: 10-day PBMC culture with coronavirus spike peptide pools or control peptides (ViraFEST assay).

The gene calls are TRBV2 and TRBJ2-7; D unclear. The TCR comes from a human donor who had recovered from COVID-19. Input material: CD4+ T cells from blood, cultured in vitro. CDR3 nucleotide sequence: TGTGCCAGCAGTGTCAACTTTGCCACCTACGAGCAGTACTTC. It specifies CASSVNFATYEQYF. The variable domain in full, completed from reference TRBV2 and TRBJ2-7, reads EPEVTQTPSHQVTQMGQEVILRCVPISNHLYFYWYRQILGQKVEFLVSFYNNEISEKSEIFDDQFSVERPDGSNFTLKIRSTKLEDSAMYFCASSVNFATYEQYFGPGTRLTVT.